This entry lists 15 T cell receptor beta chains sequenced from one sample in a study of blood T cell repertoires in COVID-19. Profiling relied on immunoSEQ multiplex PCR, and the TCRdb table lists in-frame clones only, not all of them. The repertoire includes some 270,000 clones, roughly 90% of them detected once, and about 3% sits in the top ten. The sample was PBMCs or T cells enriched from blood (not recorded which). Every receptor here comes from a man between 40 and 49 years old who had been exposed to COVID-19.

The J gene is TRBJ1-5, the V gene TRBV15; D call uncertain. The CDR3 spans 13 residues. V lost 5 bases and J lost 4, with 9 bases in between. Germline CDR1 and CDR2: LNHNV and YYDKDF (reference sequence). In nucleotides, the CDR3 is TGTGCCACCAGCCAAAAACTAAATCAGCCCCAGCATTTT. Translating gives CATSQKLNQPQHF.

The chain joins TRBV6-5 to TRBJ1-5, with D perhaps matching TRBD1 (5 bases). Per germline, CDR1 MNHEY and CDR2 SVGAGI. The CDR3 spans 13 residues. V shed 7 bases and J shed 4 bases, with 11 bases lying between them. CDR3 protein: CASTQDRNQPQHF. For the CDR3, the DNA is TGTGCCAGCACCCAAGACAGAAATCAGCCCCAGCATTTT.

V and J are TRBV19 and TRBJ1-3; a possible D gene is TRBD1 (5 bases). CDR1 is LNHDA and CDR2 is SQIVND in the germline V gene (reference sequence). The V and J ends lost 1 base and 3 bases respectively, with 13 bases between them. The length of the CDR3 is 16 residues. The CDR3 sequence is CASSIGQPALGNTIYF. In DNA, the CDR3 is TGTGCCAGTAGTATAGGACAGCCAGCACTTGGAAACACCATATATTTT.

The chain uses TRBV5-6 and TRBJ2-5; 7 bases are shared with TRBD1. CDR1 is SGHDT and CDR2 is YYEEEE in the germline V gene. CDR3 length equals 15 residues. The J segment lost 5 bases and the V segment lost 4 bases, leaving 11 bases of the junction unmatched. CDR3 loop: CASSLVQGVTETQYF. CDR3 in DNA: TGTGCCAGCAGCCTAGTCCAGGGGGTTACGGAGACCCAGTACTTC.

V and J are TRBV3-1 (or the pseudogene TRBV3-2) and TRBJ1-2, with 9 bases lining up with TRBD1. CDR1 and CDR2 (germline): LGHDT, YNNKEL (reference sequence). V lost 1 base to trimming and J lost 4 bases; unmatched junction nucleotides: 4. The CDR3 extends over 15 amino acids. The DNA of the CDR3 is TGTGCCAGCAGCCAAGGTCCGGGACAGGGCTATGGCTACACCTTC. It specifies CASSQGPGQGYGYTF.

This clone was observed once. The V gene is TRBV5-1, the J gene TRBJ2-7, with 10 bases fitting TRBD2. The CDR3 covers 16 residues. Unmatched junction bases numbered 9, after V lost 0 bases and J lost 6 bases. Germline loops: CDR1 SGHRS, CDR2 YFSETQ. DNA of the CDR3: TGCGCCAGCAGCTTGGAGGCTAGCGGGAGCTCTGCCGAGCAGTACTTC. This encodes CASSLEASGSSAEQYF.

The genes are TRBV12-3 or TRBV12-4 and TRBJ2-7, with TRBD2 as a possible D gene (5 bases). The V end lost 6 bases, the J end lost 4 bases, and 13 bases lay between the germline ends. This CDR3 has 13 amino acids. Here the CDR3 DNA reads TGTGCCAGCAGCCCCCTTACTAGATACGAGCAGTACTTC. Translated: CASSPLTRYEQYF.

The V gene is TRBV27, the J gene TRBJ1-2; no firm D call. Germline loops: CDR1 MNHEY, CDR2 SMNVEV (reference sequence). The V end was cut by 3 bases, the J end by 2 bases, with 7 bases between. The CDR3 runs to 13 residues. The CDR3 sequence: CASSLAENYGYTF. CDR3 DNA: TGTGCCAGCAGTTTGGCGGAAAACTATGGCTACACCTTC.

J is TRBJ1-4 and V is TRBV2; the D gene is possibly TRBD1 (6 bases). V lost 10 bases and J lost 10, with 16 bases in between. This CDR3 comprises 12 residues. Germline V gene data show CDR1 as SNHLY and CDR2 as FYNNEI. As DNA, the CDR3 is TGTGCCACATTCGGACAGCATGGAAAACTGTTTTTT. It is translated as CATFGQHGKLFF. Filled out from reference TRBV2 and TRBJ1-4, the complete variable domain reads EPEVTQTPSHQVTQMGQEVILRCVPISNHLYFYWYRQILGQKVEFLVSFYNNEISEKSEIFDDQFSVERPDGSNFTLKIRSTKLEDSAMYFCATFGQHGKLFFGSGTQLSVL.

The V call is TRBV9, the J call TRBJ2-3; weak D call: TRBD1 (6 bases). The CDR3 is made up of 15 amino acids. The V gene lost 4 bases and the J gene lost 4 bases, with 16 bases spanning the gap. Germline assignment: CDR1 SGDLS and CDR2 YYNGEE. CDR3 loop: CASSSSGVEADTQYF. The CDR3 bases are TGTGCCAGCAGCTCATCAGGGGTTGAAGCAGATACGCAGTATTTT.

This rearrangement joins TRBV24-1 to TRBJ2-7, with 9 bases aligning to TRBD1. The CDR3 runs 14 residues. The germline gives CDR1 KGHDR, CDR2 SFDVKD. J gave up 6 bases and V 4 bases, and 6 bases lay outside the gene matches. DNA for the CDR3: TGTGCCACCAGTGAGGGGACAGGGTCGTCCGAGCAGTACTTC. This gives the protein CATSEGTGSSEQYF.

This clone appeared once. V usage is TRBV19 and J usage is TRBJ1-1, with D possibly being TRBD1 (5 bases). V lost 5 bases and J lost 11, with 18 bases in between. This CDR3 contains 13 residues. The germline V gene encodes CDR1 LNHDA and CDR2 SQIVND (reference sequence). The CDR3 is CASSVQGARVAFF. In DNA form, the CDR3 reads TGTGCCAGTAGTGTGCAGGGCGCCAGGGTCGCTTTCTTT.

The rearrangement uses TRBV5-1 and TRBJ1-1; no clear D gene. The V gene's germline CDR1 is SGHRS and CDR2 YFSETQ. This CDR3 contains 14 residues. V lost 0 bases to trimming and J lost 6 bases, with 12 bases between them. The CDR3 here is CASSLVATGAEAFF. The CDR3 nucleotides are TGCGCCAGCAGCTTGGTGGCCACCGGAGCTGAAGCTTTCTTT. Using reference TRBV5-1 and TRBJ1-1 for the parts outside the CDR3, the full variable domain is KAGVTQTPRYLIKTRGQQVTLSCSPISGHRSVSWYQQTPGQGLQFLFEYFSETQRNKGNFPGRFSGRQFSNSRSEMNVSTLELGDSALYLCASSLVATGAEAFFGQGTRLTVV.

This rearrangement joins TRBV11-2 to TRBJ2-1, with 12 bases that match TRBD2. V shed 5 bases and J 7 bases; nucleotides not matched to a gene: 9. From germline, CDR1 is SGHAT and CDR2 FQNNGV. CDR3 size: 16 residues. The CDR3 protein is CASSLSSGRGQNEQFF. The CDR3 nucleotides read TGTGCCAGCAGCCTCTCTAGCGGGAGGGGTCAGAATGAGCAGTTCTTC. The whole variable domain, filled in from reference TRBV11-2 and TRBJ2-1, reads EAGVAQSPRYKIIEKRQSVAFWCNPISGHATLYWYQQILGQGPKLLIQFQNNGVVDDSQLPKDRFSAERLKGVDSTLKIQPAKLEDSAVYLCASSLSSGRGQNEQFFGPGTRLTVL.

The chain is built from TRBV10-3 and TRBJ1-2, with TRBD1 identical over 8 bases. With 7 bases clipped from V and 2 bases from J, the junction kept 6 bases outside the gene matches. Germline V gene data show CDR1 as ENHRY and CDR2 as SYGVKD. This CDR3 spans 14 amino acids. The CDR3 sequence is CAITGTGSNYGYTF. Written as DNA, the CDR3 is TGTGCCATCACTGGGACAGGATCCAACTATGGCTACACCTTC.